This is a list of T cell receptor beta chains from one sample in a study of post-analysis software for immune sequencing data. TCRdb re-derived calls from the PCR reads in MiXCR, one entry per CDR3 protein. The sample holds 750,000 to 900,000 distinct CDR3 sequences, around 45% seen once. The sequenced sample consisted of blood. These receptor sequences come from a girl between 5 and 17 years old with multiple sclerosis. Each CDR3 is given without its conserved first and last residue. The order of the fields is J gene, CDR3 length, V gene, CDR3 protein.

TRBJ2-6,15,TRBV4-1,ASSQLDLVPGANVRT
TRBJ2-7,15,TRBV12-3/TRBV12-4,ASSLKVVLAGTGEQY
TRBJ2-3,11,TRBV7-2,ASNLGSTDTQY
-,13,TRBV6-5,ASSYFGVAGETQY
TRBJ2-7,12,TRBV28,ASSLTDRSYEQY
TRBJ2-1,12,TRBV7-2,ASSWGGRDNEQF
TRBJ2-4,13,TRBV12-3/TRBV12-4,ASRLAGIAKNIQY
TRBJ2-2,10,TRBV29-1,SAIRGTGELF
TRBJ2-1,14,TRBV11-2,ASSTFPSGGGNEQF
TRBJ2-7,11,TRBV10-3,AISGTQTYEQY
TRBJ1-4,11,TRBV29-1,SVSQGVSEKLF
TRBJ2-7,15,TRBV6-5,ASSSRSVGRDPYEQY
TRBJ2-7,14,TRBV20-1,SAAGKTSGRVGEQY
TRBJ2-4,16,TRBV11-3,ASSFGFRTSGRGDIQY
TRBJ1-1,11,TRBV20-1,SARGGQHTEAF
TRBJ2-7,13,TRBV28,ASSLKQGRPYEQY
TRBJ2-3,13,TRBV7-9,ASRQETGDTDTQY
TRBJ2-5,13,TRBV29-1,SVEGTSGSQETQY
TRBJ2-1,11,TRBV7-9,ASRWSGNNEQF
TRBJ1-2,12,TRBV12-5,ASGLGAPGDGYT
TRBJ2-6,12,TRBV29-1,SVLQGSGANVLT
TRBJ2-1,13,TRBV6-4,ASSEGAEFYNEQF
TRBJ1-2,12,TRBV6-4,ASSDSWTNYGYT
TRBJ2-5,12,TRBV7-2,ASSLAGQGGTQY
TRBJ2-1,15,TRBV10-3,AISESGGGGSYNEQF
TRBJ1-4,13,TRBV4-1,ASSQGEGSNEKLF
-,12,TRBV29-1,SVQLAGVVDEQY
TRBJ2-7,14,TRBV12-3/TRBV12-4,ASSLAPRGREYEQY
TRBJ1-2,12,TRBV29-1,SVLPLQGNYGYT
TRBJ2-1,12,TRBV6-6,ASSYFRSDNEQF
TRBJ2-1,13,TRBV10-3,AISESGLAANEQF
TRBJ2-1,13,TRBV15,ATSSSRAIVNEQF
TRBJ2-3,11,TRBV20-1,SVRDKPTDTQY
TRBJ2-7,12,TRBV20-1,SARRDCPGEVQY
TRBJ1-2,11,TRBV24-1,ATSDWEGDGYT
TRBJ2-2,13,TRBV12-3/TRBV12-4,ASRSGTGGKGELF
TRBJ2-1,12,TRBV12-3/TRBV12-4,ASSAQGLRNEQF
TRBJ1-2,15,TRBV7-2,ASSLRAGTRTPYGYT
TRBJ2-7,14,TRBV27,ASSLSRDSPLYEQY